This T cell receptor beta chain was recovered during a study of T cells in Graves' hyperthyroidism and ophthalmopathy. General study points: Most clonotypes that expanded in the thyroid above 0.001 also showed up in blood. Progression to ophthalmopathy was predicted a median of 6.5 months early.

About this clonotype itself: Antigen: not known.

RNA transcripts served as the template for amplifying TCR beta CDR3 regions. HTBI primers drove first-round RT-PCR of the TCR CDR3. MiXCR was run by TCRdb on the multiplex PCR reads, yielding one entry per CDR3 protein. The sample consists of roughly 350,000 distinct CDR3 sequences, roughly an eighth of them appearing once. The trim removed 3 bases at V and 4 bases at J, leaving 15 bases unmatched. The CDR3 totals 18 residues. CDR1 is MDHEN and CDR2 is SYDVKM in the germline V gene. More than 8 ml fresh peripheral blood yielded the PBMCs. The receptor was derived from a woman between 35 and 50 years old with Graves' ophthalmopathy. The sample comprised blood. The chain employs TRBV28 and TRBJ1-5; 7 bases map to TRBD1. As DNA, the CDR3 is TGTGCCAGCAGTTTCTCCCCTGGGACAGCGGGCGGGAATCAGCCCCAGCATTTT. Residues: CASSFSPGTAGGNQPQHF.